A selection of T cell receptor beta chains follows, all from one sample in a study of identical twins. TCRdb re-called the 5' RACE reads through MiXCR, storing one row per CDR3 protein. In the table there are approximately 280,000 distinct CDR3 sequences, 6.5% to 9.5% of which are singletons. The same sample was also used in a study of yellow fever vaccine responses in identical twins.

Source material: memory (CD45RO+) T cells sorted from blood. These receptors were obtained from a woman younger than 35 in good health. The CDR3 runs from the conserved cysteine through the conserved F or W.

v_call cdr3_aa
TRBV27 CASRNSDGSQGYTF
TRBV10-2 CASRPTGGSGANVLTF
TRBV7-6 CASSSQGTGNTIYF
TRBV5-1 CASRTERGLSTDTQYF
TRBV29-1 CSVDSAGGPAFF
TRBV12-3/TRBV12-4 CASSSAGTSGRNEQYF
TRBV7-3 CASSSGLGEQYF
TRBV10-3 CAIRNTSPRLGDTQYF
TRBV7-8 CASSRPRDANNEKLFF
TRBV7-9 CASSRGQFLSTDTQYF
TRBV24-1 CATSYLPTRGRGYTGELFF
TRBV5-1 CASSTDRRTEAFF
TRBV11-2 CASSWEQAYEQYF
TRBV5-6 CASSLVRGGSRADTQYF
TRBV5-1 CASSLAGGTGYGYTF
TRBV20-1 CSARGTGESEGYTF
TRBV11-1 CASSPRQGRIETGETQYF
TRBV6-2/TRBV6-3 CASRLGQLNTEAFF
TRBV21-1 CARSPGLLFYEQYF
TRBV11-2 CASSSGQTYGYTF
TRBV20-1 CSASSLAGPGYNEQFF
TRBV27 CASSSGTDRNQPQHF